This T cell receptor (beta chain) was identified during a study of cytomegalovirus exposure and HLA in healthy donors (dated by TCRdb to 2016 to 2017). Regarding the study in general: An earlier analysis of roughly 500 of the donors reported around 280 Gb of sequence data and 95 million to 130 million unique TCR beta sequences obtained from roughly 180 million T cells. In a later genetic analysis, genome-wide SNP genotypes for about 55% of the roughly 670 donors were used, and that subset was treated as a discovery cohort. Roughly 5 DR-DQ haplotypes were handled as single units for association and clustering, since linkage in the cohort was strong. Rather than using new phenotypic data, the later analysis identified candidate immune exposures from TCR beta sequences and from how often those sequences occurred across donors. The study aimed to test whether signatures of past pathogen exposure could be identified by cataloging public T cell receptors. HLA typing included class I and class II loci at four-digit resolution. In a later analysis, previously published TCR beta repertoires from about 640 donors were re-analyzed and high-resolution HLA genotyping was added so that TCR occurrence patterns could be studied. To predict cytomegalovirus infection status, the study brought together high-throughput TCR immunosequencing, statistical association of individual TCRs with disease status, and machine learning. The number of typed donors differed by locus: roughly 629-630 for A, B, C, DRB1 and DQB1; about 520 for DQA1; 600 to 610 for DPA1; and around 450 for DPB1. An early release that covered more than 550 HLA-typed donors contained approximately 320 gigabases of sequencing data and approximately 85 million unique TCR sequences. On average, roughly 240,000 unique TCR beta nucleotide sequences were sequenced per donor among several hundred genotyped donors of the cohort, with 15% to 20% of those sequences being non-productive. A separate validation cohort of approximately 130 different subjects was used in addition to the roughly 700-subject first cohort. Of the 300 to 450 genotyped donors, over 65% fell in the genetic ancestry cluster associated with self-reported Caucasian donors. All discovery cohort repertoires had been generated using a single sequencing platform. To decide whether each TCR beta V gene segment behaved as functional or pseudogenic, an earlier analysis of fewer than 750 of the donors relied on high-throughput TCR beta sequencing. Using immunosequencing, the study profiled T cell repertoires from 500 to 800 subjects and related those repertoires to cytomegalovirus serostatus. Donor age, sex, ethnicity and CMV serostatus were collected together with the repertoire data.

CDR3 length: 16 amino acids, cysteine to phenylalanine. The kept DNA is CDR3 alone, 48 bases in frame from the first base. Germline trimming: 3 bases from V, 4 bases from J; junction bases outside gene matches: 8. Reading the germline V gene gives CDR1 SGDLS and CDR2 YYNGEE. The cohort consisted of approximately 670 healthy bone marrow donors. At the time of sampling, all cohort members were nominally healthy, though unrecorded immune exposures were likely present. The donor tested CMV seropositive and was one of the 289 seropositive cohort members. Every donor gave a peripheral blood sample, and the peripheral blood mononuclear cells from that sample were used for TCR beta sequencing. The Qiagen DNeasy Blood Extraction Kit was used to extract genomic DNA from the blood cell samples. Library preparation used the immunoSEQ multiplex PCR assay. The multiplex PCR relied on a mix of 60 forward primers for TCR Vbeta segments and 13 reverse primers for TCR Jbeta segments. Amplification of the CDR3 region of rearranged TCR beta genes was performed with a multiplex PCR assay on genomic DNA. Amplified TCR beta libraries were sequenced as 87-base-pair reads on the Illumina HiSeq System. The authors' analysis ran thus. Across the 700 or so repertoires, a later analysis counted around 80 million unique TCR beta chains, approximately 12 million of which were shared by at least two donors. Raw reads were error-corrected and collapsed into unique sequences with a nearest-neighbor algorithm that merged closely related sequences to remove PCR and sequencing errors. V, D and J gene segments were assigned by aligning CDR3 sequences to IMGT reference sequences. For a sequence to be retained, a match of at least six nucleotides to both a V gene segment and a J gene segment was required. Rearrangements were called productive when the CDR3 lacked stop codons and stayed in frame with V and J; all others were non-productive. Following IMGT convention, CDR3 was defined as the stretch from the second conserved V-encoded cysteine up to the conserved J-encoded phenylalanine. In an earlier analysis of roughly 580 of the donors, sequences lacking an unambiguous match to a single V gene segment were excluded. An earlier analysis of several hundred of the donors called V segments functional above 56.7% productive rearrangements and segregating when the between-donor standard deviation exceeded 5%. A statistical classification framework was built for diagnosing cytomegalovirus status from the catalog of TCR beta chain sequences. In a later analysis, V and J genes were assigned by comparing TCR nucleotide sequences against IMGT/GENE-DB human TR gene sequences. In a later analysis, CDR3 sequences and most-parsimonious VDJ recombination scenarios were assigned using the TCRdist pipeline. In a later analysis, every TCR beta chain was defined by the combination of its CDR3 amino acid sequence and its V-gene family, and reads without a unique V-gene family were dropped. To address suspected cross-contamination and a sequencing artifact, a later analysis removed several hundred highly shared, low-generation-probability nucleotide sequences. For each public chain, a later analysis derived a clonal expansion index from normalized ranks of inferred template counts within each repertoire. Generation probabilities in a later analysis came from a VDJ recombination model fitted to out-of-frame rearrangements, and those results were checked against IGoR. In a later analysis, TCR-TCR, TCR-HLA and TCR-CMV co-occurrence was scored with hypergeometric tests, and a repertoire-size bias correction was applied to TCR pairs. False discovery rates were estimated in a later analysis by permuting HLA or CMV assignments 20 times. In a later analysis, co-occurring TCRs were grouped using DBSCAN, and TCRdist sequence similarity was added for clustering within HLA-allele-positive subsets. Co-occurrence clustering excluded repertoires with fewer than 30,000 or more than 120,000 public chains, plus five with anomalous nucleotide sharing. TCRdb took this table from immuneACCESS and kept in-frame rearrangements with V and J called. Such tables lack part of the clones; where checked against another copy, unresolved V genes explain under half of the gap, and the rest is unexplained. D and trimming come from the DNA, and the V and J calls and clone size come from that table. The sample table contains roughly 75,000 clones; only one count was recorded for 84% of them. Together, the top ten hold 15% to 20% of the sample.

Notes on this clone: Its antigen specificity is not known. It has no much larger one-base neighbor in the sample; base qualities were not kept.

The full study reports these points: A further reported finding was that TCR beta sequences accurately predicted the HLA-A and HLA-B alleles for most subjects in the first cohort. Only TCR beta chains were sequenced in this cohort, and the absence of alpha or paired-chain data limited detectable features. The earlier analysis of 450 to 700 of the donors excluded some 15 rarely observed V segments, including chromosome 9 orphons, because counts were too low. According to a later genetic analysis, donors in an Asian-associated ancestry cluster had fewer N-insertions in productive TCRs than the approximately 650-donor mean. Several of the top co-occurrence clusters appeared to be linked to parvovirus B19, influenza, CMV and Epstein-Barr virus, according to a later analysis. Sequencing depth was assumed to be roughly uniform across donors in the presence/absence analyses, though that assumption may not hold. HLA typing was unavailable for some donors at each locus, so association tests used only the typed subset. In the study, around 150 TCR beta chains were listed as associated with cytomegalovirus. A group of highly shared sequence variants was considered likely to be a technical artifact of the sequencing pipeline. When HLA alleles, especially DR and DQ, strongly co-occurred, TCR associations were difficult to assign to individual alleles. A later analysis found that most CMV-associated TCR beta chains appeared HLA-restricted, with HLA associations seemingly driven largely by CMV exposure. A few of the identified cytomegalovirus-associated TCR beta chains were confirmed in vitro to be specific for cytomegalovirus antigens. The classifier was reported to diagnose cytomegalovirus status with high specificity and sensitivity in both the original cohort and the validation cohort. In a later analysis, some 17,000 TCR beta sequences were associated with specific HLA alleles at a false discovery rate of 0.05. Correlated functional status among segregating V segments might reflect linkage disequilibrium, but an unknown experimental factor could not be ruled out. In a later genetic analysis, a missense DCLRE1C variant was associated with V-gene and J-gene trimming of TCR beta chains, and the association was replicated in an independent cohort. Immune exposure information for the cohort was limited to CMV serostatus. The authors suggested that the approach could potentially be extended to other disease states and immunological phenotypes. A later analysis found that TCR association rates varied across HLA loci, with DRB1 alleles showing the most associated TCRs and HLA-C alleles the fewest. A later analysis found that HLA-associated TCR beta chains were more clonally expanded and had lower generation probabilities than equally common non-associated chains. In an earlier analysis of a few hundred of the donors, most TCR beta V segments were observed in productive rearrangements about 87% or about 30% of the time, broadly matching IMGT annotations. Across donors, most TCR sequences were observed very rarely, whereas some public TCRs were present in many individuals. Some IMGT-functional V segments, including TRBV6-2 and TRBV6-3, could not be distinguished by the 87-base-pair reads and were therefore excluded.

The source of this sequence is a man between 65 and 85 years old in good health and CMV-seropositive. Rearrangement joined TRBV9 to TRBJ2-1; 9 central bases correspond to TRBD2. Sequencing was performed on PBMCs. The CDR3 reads CASSAVAGVGYNEQFF. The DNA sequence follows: TGTGCCAGCAGCGCCGTAGCGGGAGTCGGTTACAATGAGCAGTTCTTC.